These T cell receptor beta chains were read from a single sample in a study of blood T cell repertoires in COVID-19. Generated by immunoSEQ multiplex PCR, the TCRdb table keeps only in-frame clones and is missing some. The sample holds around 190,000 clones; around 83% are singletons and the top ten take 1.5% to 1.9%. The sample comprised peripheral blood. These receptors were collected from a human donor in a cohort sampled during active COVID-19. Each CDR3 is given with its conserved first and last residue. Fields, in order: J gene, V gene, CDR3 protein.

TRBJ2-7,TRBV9,CASSVEDRAYEQYF
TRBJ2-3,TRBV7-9,CASSLSRGADTQYF
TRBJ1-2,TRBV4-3,CASSHDSFYGYTF
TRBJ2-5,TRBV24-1,CATSDGTGTRGETQYF
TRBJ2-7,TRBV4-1,CASSPSLPSSYEQYF
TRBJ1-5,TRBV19,CASTTMDRISNQPQHF
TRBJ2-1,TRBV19,CASSIRTATNTYNEQFF
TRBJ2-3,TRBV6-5,CASILTGGGSDTQYF
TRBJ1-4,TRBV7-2,CASRYQGAGEKLFF
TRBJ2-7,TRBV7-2,CASSHRDTGGYEQYF
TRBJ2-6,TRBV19,CASKVGDYTGANVLTF
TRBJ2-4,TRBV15,CATSRVASGGAIAKNIQYF
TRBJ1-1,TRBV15,CATSRGTANTEAFF
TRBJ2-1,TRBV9,CASTSSGRAIEQFF
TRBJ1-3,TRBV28,CASSTPGQGGYTIYF
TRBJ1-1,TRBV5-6,CASRSTGGPEAFF
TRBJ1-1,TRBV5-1,CASSSGSGTEAFF
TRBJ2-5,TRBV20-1,CSASEGGETQYF
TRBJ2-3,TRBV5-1,CASSFWGSVSSTDTQYF
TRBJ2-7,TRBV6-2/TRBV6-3,CASSYPSSGAYEQYF
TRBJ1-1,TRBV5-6,CASSFAGTANTEAFF
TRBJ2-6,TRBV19,CASSPRQGTHSGANVLTF
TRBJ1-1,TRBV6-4,CASSSHRGNTEAFF
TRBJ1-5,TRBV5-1,CASSEGPGQPQHF
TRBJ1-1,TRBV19,CASSITPGGGAAEAFF
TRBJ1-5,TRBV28,CASLRDSPRYSNQPQHF